This T cell receptor beta chain came from a study of blood T cell repertoires in COVID-19. In the study overall: Donors in the United States, Italy and Spain gave samples during acute or convalescent COVID-19. PBMCs, B-cell-depleted T cells, or T cells were the source of the cDNA or gDNA that made up the material.

CDR1 and CDR2 (germline): KGHSH, LQKENI. J lost 0 bases, V lost 4 bases, and 3 bases had no gene match. CDR3 length: 15 residues. Per the study methods: By means of reference gene primer amplification, nucleated cell counts were estimated. Assay used: immunoSEQ multiplex PCR; TCRdb lists only in-frame clones, some missing. That table furnishes V, J and clone size, whereas the DNA furnished D and trimming. The table has about 300,000 clones, 85% to 90% seen once. The V call is TRBV18, the J call TRBJ2-1; 7 bases are shared with TRBD2. The sequence was obtained from a man aged 65-85 years with acute or convalescent COVID-19. The specimen sequenced was peripheral blood. The CDR3: CASSRGGSSYNEQFF. CDR3 DNA sequence: TGTGCCAGCTCACGTGGCGGGAGCTCCTACAATGAGCAGTTCTTC. The whole variable domain, filled in from reference TRBV18 and TRBJ2-1, reads NAGVMQNPRHLVRRRGQEARLRCSPMKGHSHVYWYRQLPEEGLKFMVYLQKENIIDESGMPKERFSAEFPKEGPSILRIQQVVRGDSAAYFCASSRGGSSYNEQFFGPGTRLTVL.